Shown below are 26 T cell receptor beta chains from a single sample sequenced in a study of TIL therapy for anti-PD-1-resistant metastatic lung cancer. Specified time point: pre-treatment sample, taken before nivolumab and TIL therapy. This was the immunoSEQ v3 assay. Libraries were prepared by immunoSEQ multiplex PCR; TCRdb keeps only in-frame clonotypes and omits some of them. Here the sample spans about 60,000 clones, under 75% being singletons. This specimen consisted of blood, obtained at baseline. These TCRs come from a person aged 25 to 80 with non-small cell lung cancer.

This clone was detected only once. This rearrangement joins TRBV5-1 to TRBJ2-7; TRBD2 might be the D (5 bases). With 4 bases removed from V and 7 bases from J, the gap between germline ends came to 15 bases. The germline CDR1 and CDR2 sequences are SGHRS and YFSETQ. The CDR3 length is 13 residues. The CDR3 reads CASSPTDYEEQYF. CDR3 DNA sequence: TGCGCCAGCAGCCCCACTGACTACGAGGAGCAGTACTTC.

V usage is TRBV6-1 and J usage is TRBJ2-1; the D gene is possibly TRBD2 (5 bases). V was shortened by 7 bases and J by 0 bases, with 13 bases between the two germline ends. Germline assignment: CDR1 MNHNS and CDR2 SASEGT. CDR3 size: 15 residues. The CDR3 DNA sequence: TGTGCCAGCATGCCTAAGCGGAGCTCCTACAATGAGCAGTTCTTC. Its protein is CASMPKRSSYNEQFF.

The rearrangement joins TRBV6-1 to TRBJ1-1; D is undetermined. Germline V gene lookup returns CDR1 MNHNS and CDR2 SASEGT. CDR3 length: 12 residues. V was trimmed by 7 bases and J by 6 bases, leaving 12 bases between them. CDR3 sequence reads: CASMERAAEAFF. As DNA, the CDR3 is TGTGCCAGCATGGAGAGGGCCGCTGAAGCTTTCTTT.

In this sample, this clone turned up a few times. As DNA, the CDR3 is TGTGCCAGCAGCTTAACGGGAGGCTACGAGCAGTACTTC. Its translation: CASSLTGGYEQYF. This rearrangement joins TRBV7-3 to TRBJ2-7; the D gene is possibly TRBD2 (6 bases). Trimming took 0 bases from V and 3 from J, leaving 6 bases between them. This CDR3 comprises 13 residues. Germline V gives CDR1 SGHTA, CDR2 FQGTGA. The full variable domain, rest sourced from reference TRBV7-3 and TRBJ2-7, is GAGVSQTPSNKVTEKGKYVELRCDPISGHTALYWYRQSLGQGPEFLIYFQGTGAADDSGLPNDRFFAVRPEGSVSTLKIQRTERGDSAVYLCASSLTGGYEQYFGPGTRLTVT.

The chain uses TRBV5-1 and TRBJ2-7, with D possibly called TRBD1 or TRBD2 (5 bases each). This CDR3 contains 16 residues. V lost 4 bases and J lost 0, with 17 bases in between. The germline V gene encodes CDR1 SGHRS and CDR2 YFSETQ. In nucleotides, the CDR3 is TGCGCCAGCAGCCTGAGAGTTCTTGGGGGCTCCTACGAGCAGTACTTC. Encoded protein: CASSLRVLGGSYEQYF.

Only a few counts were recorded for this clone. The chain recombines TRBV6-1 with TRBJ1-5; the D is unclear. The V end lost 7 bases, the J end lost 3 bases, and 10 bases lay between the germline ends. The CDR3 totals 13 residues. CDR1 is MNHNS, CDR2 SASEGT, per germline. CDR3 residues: CASTVGPNQPQHF. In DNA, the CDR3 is TGTGCCAGCACCGTGGGTCCCAATCAGCCCCAGCATTTT.

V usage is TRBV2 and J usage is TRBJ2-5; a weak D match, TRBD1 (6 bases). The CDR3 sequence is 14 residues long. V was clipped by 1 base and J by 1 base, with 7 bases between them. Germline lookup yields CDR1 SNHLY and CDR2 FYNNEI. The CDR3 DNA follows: TGTGCCAGCAGTGAAGGGACAGTCCAAGAGACCCAGTACTTC. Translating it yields CASSEGTVQETQYF.

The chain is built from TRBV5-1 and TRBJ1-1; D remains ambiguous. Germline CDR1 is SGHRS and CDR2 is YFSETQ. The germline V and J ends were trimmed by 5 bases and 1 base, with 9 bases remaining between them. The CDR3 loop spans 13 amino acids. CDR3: CASRTNQNTEAFF. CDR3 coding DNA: TGCGCCAGCAGGACCAACCAGAACACTGAAGCTTTCTTT.

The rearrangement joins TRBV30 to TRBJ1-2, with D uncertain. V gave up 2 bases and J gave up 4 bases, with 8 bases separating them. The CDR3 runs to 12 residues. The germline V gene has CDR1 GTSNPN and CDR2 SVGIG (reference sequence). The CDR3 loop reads CAWSTAGYGYTF. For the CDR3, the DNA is TGTGCCTGGAGTACTGCCGGCTATGGCTACACCTTC.

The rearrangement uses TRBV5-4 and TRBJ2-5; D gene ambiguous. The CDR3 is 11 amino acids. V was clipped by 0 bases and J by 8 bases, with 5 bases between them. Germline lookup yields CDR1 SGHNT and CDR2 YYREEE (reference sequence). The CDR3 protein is CASSLAGTQYF. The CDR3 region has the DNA TGTGCCAGCAGCTTGGCGGGTACCCAGTACTTC.

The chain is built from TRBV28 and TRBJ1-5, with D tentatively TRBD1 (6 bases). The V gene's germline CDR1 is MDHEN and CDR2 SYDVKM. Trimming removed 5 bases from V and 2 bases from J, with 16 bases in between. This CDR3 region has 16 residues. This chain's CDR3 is CASSINRAKGNQPQHF. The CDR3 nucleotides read TGTGCCAGCAGTATTAACAGGGCGAAGGGCAATCAGCCCCAGCATTTT.

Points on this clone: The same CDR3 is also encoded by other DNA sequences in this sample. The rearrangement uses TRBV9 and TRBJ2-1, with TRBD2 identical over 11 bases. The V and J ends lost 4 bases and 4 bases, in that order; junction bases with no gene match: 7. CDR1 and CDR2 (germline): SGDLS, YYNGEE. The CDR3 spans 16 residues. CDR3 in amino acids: CASSPTGTSGYNEQFF. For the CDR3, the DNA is TGTGCCAGCAGCCCTACCGGGACTAGCGGTTACAATGAGCAGTTCTTC.

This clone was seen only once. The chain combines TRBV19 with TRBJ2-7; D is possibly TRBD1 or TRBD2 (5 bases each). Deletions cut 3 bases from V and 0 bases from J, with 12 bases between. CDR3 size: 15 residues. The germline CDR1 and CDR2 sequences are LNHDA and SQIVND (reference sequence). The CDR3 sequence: CASSIFPGPSYEQYF. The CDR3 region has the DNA TGTGCCAGTAGTATTTTTCCGGGGCCCTCCTACGAGCAGTACTTC.

CDR3: CASSPTGPTDTQYF. The CDR3 region has the DNA TGTGCCAGCAGCCCGACAGGTCCCACAGATACGCAGTATTTT. The genes are TRBV5-6 and TRBJ2-3, with a possible D match to TRBD1 (6 bases). In germline, CDR1 is SGHDT, CDR2 YYEEEE. V shed 4 bases and J shed 2 bases, with 11 bases lying between them. The CDR3 is made up of 14 amino acids.

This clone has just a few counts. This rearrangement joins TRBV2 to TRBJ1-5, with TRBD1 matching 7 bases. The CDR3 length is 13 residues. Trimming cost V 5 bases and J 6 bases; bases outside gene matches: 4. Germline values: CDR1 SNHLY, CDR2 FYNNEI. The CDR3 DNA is TGTGCCAGCAGTTTGGACAGGTCTCAGCCCCAGCATTTT. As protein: CASSLDRSQPQHF.

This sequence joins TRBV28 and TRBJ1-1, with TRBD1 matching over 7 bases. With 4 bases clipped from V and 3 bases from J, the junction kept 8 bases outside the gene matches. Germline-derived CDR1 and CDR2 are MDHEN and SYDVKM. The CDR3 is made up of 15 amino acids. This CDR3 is CASSYRGRGHTEAFF. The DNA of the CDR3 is TGTGCCAGCAGTTACCGGGGGAGGGGGCACACTGAAGCTTTCTTT.

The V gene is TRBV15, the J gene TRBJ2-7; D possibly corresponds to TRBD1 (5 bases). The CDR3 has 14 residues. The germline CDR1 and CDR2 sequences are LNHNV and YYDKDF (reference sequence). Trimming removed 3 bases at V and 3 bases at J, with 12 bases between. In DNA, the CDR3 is TGTGCCACCAGCAGGACCAGGGAACTCTACGAGCAGTACTTC. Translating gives CATSRTRELYEQYF.

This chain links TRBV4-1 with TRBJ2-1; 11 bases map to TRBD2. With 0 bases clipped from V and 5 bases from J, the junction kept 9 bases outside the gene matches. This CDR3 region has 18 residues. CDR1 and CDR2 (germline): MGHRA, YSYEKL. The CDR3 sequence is CASSQDSPTSGTDNEQFF. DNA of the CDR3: TGCGCCAGCAGCCAAGATTCGCCGACTAGCGGGACAGACAATGAGCAGTTCTTC.

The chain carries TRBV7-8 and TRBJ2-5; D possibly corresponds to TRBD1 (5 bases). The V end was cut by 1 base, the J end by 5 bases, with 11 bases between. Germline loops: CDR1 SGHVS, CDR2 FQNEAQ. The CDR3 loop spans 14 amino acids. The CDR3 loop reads CASSLVRAAETQYF. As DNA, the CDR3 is TGTGCCAGCAGCTTAGTCAGGGCGGCGGAGACCCAGTACTTC.

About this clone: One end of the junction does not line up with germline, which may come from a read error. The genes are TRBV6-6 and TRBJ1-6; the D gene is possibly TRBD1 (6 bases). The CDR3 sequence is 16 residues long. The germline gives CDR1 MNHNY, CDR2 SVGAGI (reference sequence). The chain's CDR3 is CASSHSGRGSVSPLHF. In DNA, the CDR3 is TGTGCCAGCAGTCACTCAGGCAGGGGTAGTGTTTCACCCCTCCACTTT.

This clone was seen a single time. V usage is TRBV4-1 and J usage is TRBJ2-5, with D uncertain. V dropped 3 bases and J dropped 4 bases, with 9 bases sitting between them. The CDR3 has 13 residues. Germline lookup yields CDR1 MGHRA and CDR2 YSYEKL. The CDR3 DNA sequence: TGCGCCAGCAGCCATCCGACTGGAGAGACCCAGTACTTC. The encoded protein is CASSHPTGETQYF.

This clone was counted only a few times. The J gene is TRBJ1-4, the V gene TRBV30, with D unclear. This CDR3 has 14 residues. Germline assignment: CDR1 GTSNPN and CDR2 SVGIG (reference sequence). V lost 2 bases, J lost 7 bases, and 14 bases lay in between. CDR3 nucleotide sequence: TGTGCCTGGAGTCCCCTAACACTTGGTGAAAAACTGTTTTTT. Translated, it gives CAWSPLTLGEKLFF.

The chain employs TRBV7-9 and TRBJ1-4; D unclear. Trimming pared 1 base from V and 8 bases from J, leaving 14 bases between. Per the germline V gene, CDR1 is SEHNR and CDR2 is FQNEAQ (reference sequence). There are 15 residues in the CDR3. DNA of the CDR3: TGTGCCAGCAGCTTAGGGGTCGCTAGGGCCGAAAAACTGTTTTTT. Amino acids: CASSLGVARAEKLFF.

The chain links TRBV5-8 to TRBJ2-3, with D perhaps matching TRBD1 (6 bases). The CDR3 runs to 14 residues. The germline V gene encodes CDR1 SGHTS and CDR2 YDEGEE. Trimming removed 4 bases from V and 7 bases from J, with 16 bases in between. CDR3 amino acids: CASSLRPGAYTQYF. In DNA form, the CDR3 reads TGTGCCAGCAGCCTACGACCAGGGGCATATACGCAGTATTTT.

CDR3: CASSSGVIPMNYNEQFF. DNA of the CDR3: TGTGCCAGCAGTAGCGGGGTAATACCGATGAACTACAATGAGCAGTTCTTC. The rearrangement uses TRBV28 and TRBJ2-1, with 7 positions matching TRBD2. The CDR3 covers 17 residues. In germline, CDR1 is MDHEN, CDR2 SYDVKM. The J segment lost 3 bases and the V segment lost 5 bases, leaving 13 bases of the junction unmatched. Full variable domain (outside the CDR3, taken from reference TRBV28 and TRBJ2-1): DVKVTQSSRYLVKRTGEKVFLECVQDMDHENMFWYRQDPGLGLRLIYFSYDVKMKEKGDIPEGYSVSREKKERFSLILESASTNQTSMYLCASSSGVIPMNYNEQFFGPGTRLTVL.

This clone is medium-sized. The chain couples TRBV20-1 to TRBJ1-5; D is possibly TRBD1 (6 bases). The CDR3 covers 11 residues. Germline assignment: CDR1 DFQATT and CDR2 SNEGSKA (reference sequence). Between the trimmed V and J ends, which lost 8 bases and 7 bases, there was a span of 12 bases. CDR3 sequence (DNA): TGCAGTCCTTCTGGGGGCCAGCCCCAGCATTTT. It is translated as CSPSGGQPQHF.